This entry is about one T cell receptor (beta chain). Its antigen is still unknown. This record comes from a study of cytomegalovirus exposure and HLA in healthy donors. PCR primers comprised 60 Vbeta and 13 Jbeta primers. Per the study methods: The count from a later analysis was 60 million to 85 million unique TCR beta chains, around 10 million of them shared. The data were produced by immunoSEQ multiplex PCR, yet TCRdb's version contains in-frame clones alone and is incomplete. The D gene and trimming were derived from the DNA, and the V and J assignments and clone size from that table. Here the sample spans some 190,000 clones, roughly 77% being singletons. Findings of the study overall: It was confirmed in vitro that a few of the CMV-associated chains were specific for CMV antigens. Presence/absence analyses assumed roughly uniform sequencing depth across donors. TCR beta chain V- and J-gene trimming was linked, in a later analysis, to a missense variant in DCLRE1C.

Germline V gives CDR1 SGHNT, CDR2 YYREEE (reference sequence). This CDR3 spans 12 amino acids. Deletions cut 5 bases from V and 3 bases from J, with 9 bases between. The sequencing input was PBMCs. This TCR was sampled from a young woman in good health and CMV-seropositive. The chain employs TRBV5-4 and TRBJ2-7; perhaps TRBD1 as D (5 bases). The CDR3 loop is CASRQDSYEQYF. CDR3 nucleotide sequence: TGTGCCAGCAGACAAGACAGCTACGAGCAGTACTTC.